The following is a T cell receptor (beta chain) sequence with its context. Its specificity is unknown. The entry originates in a study of CD8 T cells in ankylosing spondylitis. TCRdb passed the 5' RACE reads through MiXCR, listing each CDR3 protein once. The data hold about 130,000 distinct CDR3 sequences, with roughly an eighth observed a single time. General study points: Disease-linked clones proved CD8+ and comparatively uncommon in peripheral blood.

Trimming pared 6 bases from V and 2 bases from J, leaving 13 bases between. The V gene's germline CDR1 is SQVTM and CDR2 ANQGSEA. The CDR3 spans 13 residues. This chain connects TRBV29-1 to TRBJ1-1; maybe TRBD1 (5 bases). This TCR was recovered from a female donor with ankylosing spondylitis or in good health (not recorded which). Specimen: blood, either unsorted or a sorted T cell fraction (not recorded which). Here the CDR3 reads CSVLRDGNTEAFF. The CDR3 DNA follows: TGCAGCGTGCTCCGGGACGGAAACACTGAAGCTTTCTTT.